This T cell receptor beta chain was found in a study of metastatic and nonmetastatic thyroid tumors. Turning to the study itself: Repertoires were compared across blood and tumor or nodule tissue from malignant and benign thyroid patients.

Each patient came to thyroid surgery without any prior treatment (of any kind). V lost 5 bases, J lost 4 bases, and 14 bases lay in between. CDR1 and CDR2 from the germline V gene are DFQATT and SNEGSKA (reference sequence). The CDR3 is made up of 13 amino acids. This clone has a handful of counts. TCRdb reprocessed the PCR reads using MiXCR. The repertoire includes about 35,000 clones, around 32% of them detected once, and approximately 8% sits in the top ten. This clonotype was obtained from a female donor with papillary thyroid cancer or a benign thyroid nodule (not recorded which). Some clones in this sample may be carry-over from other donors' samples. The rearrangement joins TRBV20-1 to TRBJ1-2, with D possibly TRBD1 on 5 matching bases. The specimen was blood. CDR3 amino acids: CSAPFDSAYGYTF. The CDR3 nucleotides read TGCAGTGCTCCGTTCGACAGTGCCTATGGCTACACCTTC.